This passage covers 4 T cell receptor beta chains from one sample sequenced in a study of blood T cell repertoires in COVID-19. The method was immunoSEQ multiplex PCR; TCRdb's version includes in-frame clones alone and lacks a portion of them. The sample has a few hundred thousand clones, about 85% seen once. Sequenced material: PBMCs or T cells enriched from blood (not recorded which). These receptors originate from a woman aged 50 to 60 who had been exposed to COVID-19.

The chain combines TRBV7-2 with TRBJ2-2; a weak D match, TRBD2 (5 bases). The CDR3 has 15 residues. Trimming stripped 3 bases from V and 6 bases from J, with 14 bases between. Looked up from germline, CDR1 is SGHTA and CDR2 is FQGNSA. CDR3 amino acids: CASSFFSRGAGELFF. The CDR3 bases are TGTGCCAGCAGCTTCTTCTCCCGGGGAGCCGGGGAGCTGTTTTTT.

The CDR3 region is CAWSGYGERGATGELFF. The CDR3 DNA sequence: TGTGCCTGGAGTGGGTACGGGGAGCGGGGGGCCACCGGGGAGCTGTTTTTT. The V and J genes are TRBV30 and TRBJ2-2; 9 bases agree with TRBD2. Unmatched junction bases numbered 10, after V lost 1 base and J lost 4 bases. This CDR3 comprises 17 residues. The germline V gene has CDR1 GTSNPN and CDR2 SVGIG (reference sequence).

The genes are TRBV11-2 and TRBJ2-3, with D maybe TRBD2 (6 bases). Trimming took off 3 bases at V and 2 bases at J, with 12 bases between the two ends. The germline gives CDR1 SGHAT, CDR2 FQNNGV. The CDR3 is 15 residues long. In nucleotides, the CDR3 is TGTGCCAGCAGCTTGTTTGGGGGGAACACAGATACGCAGTATTTT. This codes for CASSLFGGNTDTQYF. Drawing the rest from reference TRBV11-2 and TRBJ2-3, the complete variable domain is EAGVAQSPRYKIIEKRQSVAFWCNPISGHATLYWYQQILGQGPKLLIQFQNNGVVDDSQLPKDRFSAERLKGVDSTLKIQPAKLEDSAVYLCASSLFGGNTDTQYFGPGTRLTVL.

The chain has TRBV7-8 and TRBJ2-7; tentatively, D is TRBD2 (6 bases). From germline, CDR1 is SGHVS and CDR2 FQNEAQ. The length of the CDR3 is 14 residues. Trimming removed 5 bases from V and 0 bases from J, with 11 bases in between. In DNA, the CDR3 is TGTGCCAGCAGCCCGCGGGGACTCTCCTACGAGCAGTACTTC. Protein sequence: CASSPRGLSYEQYF.